The 2 T cell receptor beta chains given below trace back to one sample, sequenced in a study of T cells in localized non-small cell lung cancer. Repertoires were generated with immunoSEQ multiplex PCR, while TCRdb's copy carries only in-frame clones and drops some. The data contain just over 20,000 clones, more than 75% of them singletons. The specimen comprised PBMCs, sampled before any cancer treatment. These TCRs come from a woman aged 40 to 75 with stage II squamous cell lung carcinoma.

The V and J genes are TRBV27 and TRBJ2-1, with 15 positions matching TRBD2. The CDR3 extends over 18 amino acids. Trimming removed 4 bases from V and 9 bases from J; junction bases left unmatched: 13. Germline V gives CDR1 MNHEY, CDR2 SMNVEV (reference sequence). The chain's CDR3 is CASSSGTSGRLVVIEQFF. CDR3 coding DNA: TGTGCCAGCAGTTCTGGGACTAGCGGGAGGTTGGTAGTTATTGAGCAGTTCTTC.

The chain joins TRBV7-2 to TRBJ2-1; D is ambiguous. This CDR3 comprises 13 residues. The V and J ends lost 5 bases and 10 bases respectively, with 15 bases between them. CDR1 and CDR2 (germline): SGHTA, FQGNSA. CDR3 sequence reads: CASSPQPAEEQFF. The CDR3 nucleotides read TGTGCCAGCAGCCCCCAACCGGCAGAAGAGCAGTTCTTC.